These 5 T cell receptor beta chains came from one sample sequenced in a study of blood T cell repertoires in COVID-19. TCRdb keeps only in-frame clones here, not all; method: immunoSEQ multiplex PCR. The data contain around 280,000 clones, approximately 86% of them singletons. The sample consisted of peripheral blood. The receptors derive from a woman aged 30 to 39 who had recovered from COVID-19.

The chain links TRBV6-5 to TRBJ2-3; a possible D gene is TRBD1 (5 bases). This CDR3 spans 12 amino acids. Germline V gene data show CDR1 as MNHEY and CDR2 as SVGAGI. V lost 7 bases and J 9 bases, leaving 14 bases between the germline ends. CDR3: CASTQGRATQYF. CDR3 nucleotide sequence: TGTGCCAGCACGCAGGGCAGGGCAACGCAGTATTTT.

This chain connects TRBV5-6 to TRBJ2-5; 8 bases are shared with TRBD2. CDR1 is SGHDT, CDR2 YYEEEE, per germline. Germline trimming cut 5 bases from V and 2 bases from J; bases unmatched to any gene: 11. The length of the CDR3 is 16 residues. The CDR3 nucleotides read TGTGCCAGCAGTTTTATAGCGGGAAGCCCACAAGAGACCCAGTACTTC. It codes for CASSFIAGSPQETQYF.

This chain connects TRBV4-2 to TRBJ2-3; 7 nucleotides match TRBD2. The CDR3 runs 16 residues. J gave up 5 bases and V 4 bases, and 12 bases lay outside the gene matches. Looked up from germline, CDR1 is LGHNA and CDR2 is YNFKEQ. The DNA of the CDR3 is TGTGCCAGCAGCCGAAGGCTAGCGGCCCCCGGAGATACGCAGTATTTT. It is translated as CASSRRLAAPGDTQYF.

This chain joins TRBV24-1 and TRBJ2-6; D may be TRBD1 (6 bases). This CDR3 has 19 residues. Germline CDR1 is KGHDR and CDR2 is SFDVKD. Trimming left V 4 bases short and J 0 bases short, with 18 bases between. CDR3 bases: TGTGCCACCAGTGACAATCAAAAGGGGGTGAGCTCTGGGGCCAACGTCCTGACTTTC. This translates into CATSDNQKGVSSGANVLTF.

The V gene is TRBV7-2, the J gene TRBJ2-1; 8 bases fit TRBD1. Germline assignment: CDR1 SGHTA and CDR2 FQGNSA. This CDR3 has 15 residues. J lost 6 bases, V lost 6 bases, and 10 bases had no gene match. CDR3 protein: CASRGIRDRFNEQFF. The CDR3 nucleotides are TGTGCCAGCAGGGGAATCCGGGACAGGTTCAATGAGCAGTTCTTC.